This T cell receptor (beta chain) was recovered during a study of metastatic and nonmetastatic thyroid tumors. Study information: Blood and tumor or nodule tissue repertoires from malignant and benign thyroid patients were compared.

Nobody among the patients had been given any treatment before thyroid surgery. The CDR3 totals 15 residues. Germline CDR1 reads ENHRY; CDR2 reads SYGVKD. Points from the study as a whole: Within blood and tumor, benign nodules reportedly had significantly lower TCR beta diversity than malignant thyroid tumors did.

This clone was observed many times. No antigen is known for it. Authors' analysis steps: Clinicopathological groups supplied CDR3 differences that were used to build a distant-metastasis classifier for papillary thyroid cancer. MiXCR was used by TCRdb to re-call the PCR reads. The V and J calls shown here were made by TCRdb, not taken from the authors' results. The sample comprises approximately 16,000 clones, around 29% of which are singletons, and approximately 10% rests with the top ten. The chain couples TRBV10-3 to TRBJ1-3; TRBD1 aligns across 11 bases. The sequencing input was blood. This clonotype was obtained from a female donor with papillary thyroid cancer or a benign thyroid nodule (not recorded which). Some clones in this sample may be carry-over from other donors' samples. The CDR3 nucleotides are TGTGCAACCGGGACAGGGGGGCCTTCTGGAAACACCATATATTTT. Its protein is CATGTGGPSGNTIYF.